Sequencing of this TCR beta chain was carried out in a study of PD-1 blockade in classical Hodgkin lymphoma. This table comes from immunoSEQ multiplex PCR, and its TCRdb copy is limited to in-frame clones, with some not included. The sample includes around 53,000 clones, approximately 76% of them seen just once. Specified time point: cycle 4 day 1 (C4D1), after less than seven weeks of nivolumab. Relapse was seen in all patients after autologous stem cell transplantation, and brentuximab vedotin exposure was variable. CDR3 length equals 14 residues. Deletions cut 8 bases from V and 2 bases from J, with 14 bases between. The V gene's germline CDR1 is SNHLY and CDR2 FYNNEI.

The chain employs TRBV2 and TRBJ2-3; unclear D gene. The sequence came from a human donor with classical Hodgkin lymphoma. Sequencing used peripheral blood mononuclear cells (PBMCs), obtained before the fourth cycle of nivolumab. As DNA, the CDR3 is TGTGCCAGCTCCCGGCGGCCGATCACAGATACGCAGTATTTT. Translating it yields CASSRRPITDTQYF.